This T cell receptor beta chain was profiled in a study of CD8 T cells in ankylosing spondylitis. The sample holds many counts of this clonotype. Its antigen is still unknown. CDR3 length: 17 residues. Germline trimming cut 3 bases from V and 3 bases from J; bases unmatched to any gene: 7. TCRdb used MiXCR to reprocess the 5' RACE reads, holding one entry per CDR3 protein. This table holds about 440,000 distinct CDR3 sequences, over 15% found once. Findings and limits, study-wide: Disease-linked clones were reportedly significantly enriched in matched ankylosing spondylitis synovial fluid. Seemingly characteristic of ankylosing spondylitis blood was a TCR beta motif consisting of roughly 8 highly homologous variants.

The clonotype was recovered from a male donor with ankylosing spondylitis. The rearrangement uses TRBV12-3 or TRBV12-4 and TRBJ2-1; 11 positions match TRBD2. Sequencing input: blood, either unsorted or a sorted T cell fraction (not recorded which). CDR3 DNA: TGTGCCAGCAGTTTCCCGACTAGCGGGAACCACTACAATGAGCAGTTCTTC. Residues: CASSFPTSGNHYNEQFF.